Detailed here is one T cell receptor (beta chain). The target antigen is unknown. Some clones are missing from TCRdb's copy, which holds only in-frame ones; the method was immunoSEQ multiplex PCR. The sample yields roughly 380,000 clones, roughly 84% seen once. The sample comes from a study of Ad26.COV2.S vaccination and SARS-CoV-2 variants. At the level of the study: Administration of Ad26.COV2.S was intramuscular, either once or twice 56 days apart. Study findings and constraints: Spike-specific CD8+ and CD4+ T cell responses reportedly showed substantial breadth after vaccination. It was found that vaccine and placebo recipients had similar non-spike TCR breadth.

Germline V CDR1 and CDR2: LGHNA, YNFKEQ. Trimming took off 4 bases at V and 6 bases at J, with 16 bases between the two ends. The CDR3 sequence is 15 residues long. Specified treatment: some 20 received Ad26.COV2.S at low or high dose, single or two shots; about 5 received placebo; per-sample allocation not given. After the first vaccine or placebo injection, samples were drawn on day 63. In Boston, an adult donor aged 18-55 years took part. The sequence was collected from a person between 18 and 60 years old who received the Ad26.COV2.S COVID-19 vaccine or a placebo. V usage is TRBV4-2 and J usage is TRBJ2-1; either TRBD1 or TRBD2 may fit D (5 bases each). Sequencing was performed on peripheral blood, taken in a trial of Ad26.COV2.S vaccine versus placebo. The CDR3 region has the DNA TGTGCCAGCAGCCCCGTCTTCGACGGGGCCAATGAGCAGTTCTTC. This translates into CASSPVFDGANEQFF.